The 8 T cell receptor beta chains listed next were all sequenced from one sample in a study of blood T cell repertoires in COVID-19. The assay was immunoSEQ multiplex PCR, and TCRdb's table has in-frame clones only and misses some. The table has some 250,000 clones, roughly 81% seen once. The sample consisted of peripheral blood. These receptors all stem from a woman of 80 years or more with COVID-19, enrolled during active disease.

This clone was counted between two and nine times. The chain combines TRBV4-1 with TRBJ1-2; possible D gene TRBD1, 6 bases. The CDR3 length is 16 residues. V lost 0 bases, J lost 4 bases, and 15 bases lay in between. Germline lookup yields CDR1 MGHRA and CDR2 YSYEKL. CDR3 nucleotide sequence: TGCGCCAGCAGCCAAGATCCGGTTAGGGGGAGCTATGGCTACACCTTC. This translates into CASSQDPVRGSYGYTF.

The chain couples TRBV6-1 to TRBJ2-7, with a possible D match to TRBD2 (5 bases). This CDR3 is built from 15 residues. Germline-derived CDR1 and CDR2 are MNHNS and SASEGT. V was pared by 2 bases and J by 3 bases, with 14 bases between. CDR3 nucleotides: TGTGCCAGCAGTGAACGTCCGGGGAGCCGCTACGAGCAGTACTTC. Its translation: CASSERPGSRYEQYF.

The rearrangement joins TRBV7-6 to TRBJ2-3; 8 positions match TRBD2. Germline assignment: CDR1 SGHVS and CDR2 FNYEAQ. Trimming cost V 2 bases and J 0 bases; bases outside gene matches: 10. This CDR3 contains 18 residues. In nucleotides, the CDR3 is TGTGCCAGCAGCTTAAAGTCCAGCGGGGGCTCAAGCACAGATACGCAGTATTTT. Protein product: CASSLKSSGGSSTDTQYF.

This chain uses TRBV6-1 with TRBJ1-1, with TRBD1 matching over 8 bases. V shed 3 bases and J 4 bases; nucleotides not matched to a gene: 7. Germline CDR1 MNHNS, CDR2 SASEGT. CDR3 length equals 15 residues. The DNA for the CDR3 is TGTGCCAGCAGTGACGACAGGGGATGGGGCACTGAAGCTTTCTTT. Its translation is CASSDDRGWGTEAFF.

This clone has just one count. The V gene is TRBV30, the J gene TRBJ1-2, with no clear D. With 0 bases removed from V and 2 bases from J, the gap between germline ends came to 13 bases. CDR1 and CDR2 (germline): GTSNPN, SVGIG (reference sequence). The CDR3 has 15 residues. CDR3 coding DNA: TGTGCCTGGAGTGTACCCGGGGTTAAGAACTATGGCTACACCTTC. Protein: CAWSVPGVKNYGYTF.

The J gene is TRBJ1-1, the V gene TRBV19; 8 nucleotides align to TRBD1. V shed 1 base and J 4 bases; nucleotides not matched to a gene: 8. This CDR3 is built from 16 residues. Germline assignment: CDR1 LNHDA and CDR2 SQIVND (reference sequence). CDR3 coding DNA: TGTGCCAGTAGTATAGCCCGGACAGGGCCGGGCACTGAAGCTTTCTTT. This translates into CASSIARTGPGTEAFF.

This sequence joins TRBV7-2 and TRBJ1-4; 12 bases fit TRBD1. CDR1 is SGHTA, CDR2 FQGNSA, per germline. The length of the CDR3 is 14 residues. The ends lost 5 bases at V and 8 bases at J; junction bases unmatched: 3. The CDR3, as DNA: TGTGCCAGCAGCCGGGACAGGGGGCACGAAAAACTGTTTTTT. This sequence encodes CASSRDRGHEKLFF.

The V gene is TRBV2, the J gene TRBJ1-1, with D perhaps matching TRBD1 (6 bases). The CDR3 spans 14 residues. Per germline, CDR1 SNHLY and CDR2 FYNNEI. Trimming took off 4 bases at V and 3 bases at J, with 12 bases between the two ends. This CDR3 is CASSVLQGDTEAFF. The CDR3 DNA is TGTGCCAGCAGTGTCTTACAGGGAGACACTGAAGCTTTCTTT.